These 29 T cell receptor beta chains were all obtained from the same sample, sequenced in a study of OX40 agonist ivuxolimab in advanced cancers. Produced via immunoSEQ multiplex PCR; TCRdb's table is partial and in-frame only. Of 60,000 to 80,000 clones listed, 84% are singletons. The sample here was CD4+ or CD8+ T cells sorted from blood, taken in a trial of the OX40 agonist ivuxolimab. These receptors all come from an adult with an advanced solid tumor such as melanoma, head and neck, liver or kidney cancer.

The rearrangement links TRBV6-6 to TRBJ2-7; 7 nucleotides agree with TRBD2. V lost 2 bases and J lost 2; bases outside the gene matches: 6. CDR1 MNHNY and CDR2 SVGAGI come from the germline V gene (reference sequence). The CDR3 runs 15 residues. The CDR3 reads CASSYAGVGTYEQYF. The DNA for the CDR3 is TGTGCCAGCAGTTACGCGGGGGTCGGAACCTACGAGCAGTACTTC.

Of note for this clone: One end of the junction is discordant with germline, which a read error may explain. The chain combines TRBV5-6 with TRBJ1-4, with D possibly being TRBD1 (5 bases). The CDR3 is 13 amino acids. In germline, CDR1 is SGHDT, CDR2 YYEEEE. DNA of the CDR3: TGTGCCAGCAGCTTAGACCGGAGCGGGGGTAGGATTTTT. This sequence encodes CASSLDRSGGRIF.

In this sample, this clone turned up a few times. The chain uses TRBV28 and TRBJ1-2; D perhaps matches TRBD1 (5 bases). Germline loops: CDR1 MDHEN, CDR2 SYDVKM. V was clipped by 6 bases and J by 0 bases, with 14 bases between them. This CDR3 is built from 15 residues. The CDR3 region has the DNA TGTGCCAGCAGACCATGGGGCGCCCCTAACTATGGCTACACCTTC. This gives the protein CASRPWGAPNYGYTF.

The chain couples TRBV6-6 to TRBJ2-3; D is ambiguous. This CDR3 is 14 amino acids long. Germline V lookup: CDR1 MNHNY, CDR2 SVGAGI (reference sequence). Trimming cost V 8 bases and J 0 bases, with 12 bases left between them. In nucleotides, the CDR3 is TGTGCCAGCGGGCGGATGGGAAGCACAGATACGCAGTATTTT. It is translated as CASGRMGSTDTQYF.

The chain employs TRBV5-8 and TRBJ1-3; 7 bases are a match to TRBD1. This CDR3 comprises 14 residues. Germline V gene data show CDR1 as SGHTS and CDR2 as YDEGEE. Trimming cost V 2 bases and J 2 bases; bases outside gene matches: 1. The CDR3 here is CASSLGTAGNTIYF. The CDR3 DNA follows: TGTGCCAGCAGCTTAGGGACAGCTGGAAACACCATATATTTT.

The chain links TRBV4-1 to TRBJ1-1; D might be TRBD1 (6 bases). Germline loops: CDR1 MGHRA, CDR2 YSYEKL. With 1 base removed from V and 5 bases from J, the gap between germline ends came to 14 bases. The CDR3 is 15 residues long. The CDR3 protein is CASSQAGQKRTEAFF. The CDR3 DNA follows: TGCGCCAGCAGCCAAGCCGGACAGAAGAGAACTGAAGCTTTCTTT.

The chain joins TRBV6-5 to TRBJ1-2, with TRBD1 matching 10 bases. This CDR3 is 16 amino acids long. CDR1 and CDR2 (germline): MNHEY, SVGAGI. Germline trimming cut 4 bases from V and 2 bases from J; bases unmatched to any gene: 7. The CDR3 spells CASSSNDRGRNYGYTF. CDR3 DNA sequence: TGTGCCAGCAGTTCTAACGACAGGGGGCGGAACTATGGCTACACCTTC.

V and J are TRBV7-9 and TRBJ1-5, with 7 nucleotides matching TRBD1. Per the germline V gene, CDR1 is SEHNR and CDR2 is FQNEAQ (reference sequence). The CDR3 consists of 15 residues. J gave up 7 bases and V 5 bases, and 11 bases lay outside the gene matches. The CDR3 bases are TGTGCCAGCAGCCCCAGAGGGGGCTCGGGGCAGCCCCAGCATTTT. This translates into CASSPRGGSGQPQHF. Looking up the rest from reference TRBV7-9 and TRBJ1-5 gives the full variable domain: DTGVSQNPRHKITKRGQNVTFRCDPISEHNRLYWYRQTLGQGPEFLTYFQNEAQLEKSRLLSDRFSAERPKGSFSTLEIQRTEQGDSAMYLCASSPRGGSGQPQHFGDGTRLSIL.

The rearrangement links TRBV5-1 to TRBJ2-7, with D possibly being TRBD2 (5 bases). Per germline, CDR1 SGHRS and CDR2 YFSETQ. Between the trimmed V and J ends, which lost 4 bases and 2 bases, there was a span of 13 bases. This CDR3 is built from 14 residues. This CDR3 reads CASSGGGFPYEQYF. The CDR3 nucleotides read TGCGCCAGCAGCGGAGGAGGCTTTCCCTACGAGCAGTACTTC.

This clone was seen a handful of times. This chain links TRBV5-5 with TRBJ2-3, with 10 bases lining up with TRBD1. Germline V gene sequence: CDR1 SGHKS, CDR2 YYEKEE (reference sequence). V lost 5 bases and J lost 8; bases outside the gene matches: 11. The CDR3 totals 15 residues. The DNA of the CDR3 is TGTGCCAGCAGTCAGGACAGGGGGTTAGCCCCTACGCAGTATTTT. Translating gives CASSQDRGLAPTQYF.

The table lists this clone with a count of one. The chain joins TRBV11-2 to TRBJ2-7; possible D gene TRBD1, 6 bases. CDR1 is SGHAT, CDR2 FQNNGV, per germline. Deletions cut 5 bases from V and 3 bases from J, with 20 bases between. The length of the CDR3 is 16 residues. CDR3 protein: CASSSTRDNSLYEQYF. CDR3 nucleotides: TGTGCCAGCAGCAGTACCCGGGACAATTCACTCTACGAGCAGTACTTC. Drawing the rest from reference TRBV11-2 and TRBJ2-7, the complete variable domain is EAGVAQSPRYKIIEKRQSVAFWCNPISGHATLYWYQQILGQGPKLLIQFQNNGVVDDSQLPKDRFSAERLKGVDSTLKIQPAKLEDSAVYLCASSSTRDNSLYEQYFGPGTRLTVT.

The chain joins TRBV9 to TRBJ1-2; TRBD1 agrees at 9 bases. Trimming cost V 4 bases and J 8 bases; bases outside gene matches: 12. CDR3 length equals 15 residues. The germline CDR1 and CDR2 sequences are SGDLS and YYNGEE. CDR3 coding DNA: TGTGCCAGCAGCCCGACGGACAGGGGAAGCGAGGGCTACACCTTC. Translating it yields CASSPTDRGSEGYTF.

The rearrangement links TRBV19 to TRBJ2-3; D possibly corresponds to TRBD2 (6 bases). Germline-derived CDR1 and CDR2 are LNHDA and SQIVND (reference sequence). The germline V and J ends were trimmed by 3 bases and 5 bases, with 6 bases remaining between them. CDR3 size: 12 residues. The CDR3 here is CASSMGGDTQYF. The CDR3 nucleotides are TGTGCCAGTAGTATGGGAGGAGATACGCAGTATTTT.

This rearrangement joins TRBV19 to TRBJ2-5; 10 bases are a match to TRBD1. The germline gives CDR1 LNHDA, CDR2 SQIVND (reference sequence). V was clipped by 3 bases and J by 4 bases; unmatched bases: 8. CDR3 size: 16 residues. The CDR3 sequence is CASSIGDRGRGETQYF. CDR3 bases: TGTGCCAGTAGTATCGGAGACAGGGGGCGCGGAGAGACCCAGTACTTC. Using reference TRBV19 and TRBJ2-5 for the parts outside the CDR3, the full variable domain is DGGITQSPKYLFRKEGQNVTLSCEQNLNHDAMYWYRQDPGQGLRLIYYSQIVNDFQKGDIAEGYSVSREKKESFPLTVTSAQKNPTAFYLCASSIGDRGRGETQYFGPGTRLLVL.

This clone showed up just once. The chain is built from TRBV6-1 and TRBJ2-2; D could derive from TRBD1 or TRBD2 (6 bases each). CDR1 is MNHNS and CDR2 is SASEGT in the germline V gene. Trimming left V 7 bases short and J 2 bases short, with 14 bases between. The CDR3 length is 15 residues. As DNA, the CDR3 is TGTGCCAGCATTTGGGGGGCAGGTAACACCGGGGAGCTGTTTTTT. Its translation: CASIWGAGNTGELFF.

V gene TRBV4-1 combines with J gene TRBJ1-2, with D unresolved. V was clipped by 1 base and J by 1 base, with 1 base between them. This CDR3 comprises 12 residues. Germline V gives CDR1 MGHRA, CDR2 YSYEKL. The DNA for the CDR3 is TGCGCCAGCAGCCAAGTTAACTATGGCTACACCTTC. Translated: CASSQVNYGYTF.

With respect to this clone: The junction does not match germline at one end; this may be a read error. The chain recombines TRBV5-3 with TRBJ2-7; D gene unclear. TRBV5-3 is reported as an ORF; its role is uncertain. This CDR3 comprises 11 residues. This CDR3 reads CASSFLYEQYF. In nucleotides, the CDR3 is TGTGCCAGCAGCTTCCTATACGAGCAGTACTTC.

The chain uses TRBV15 and TRBJ2-3; D tentatively reads TRBD1 or TRBD2 (5 bases each). Germline CDR1 reads LNHNV; CDR2 reads YYDKDF (reference sequence). This CDR3 has 14 amino acids. The V gene lost 0 bases and the J gene lost 8 bases, with 12 bases spanning the gap. CDR3 sequence (DNA): TGTGCCACCAGCAGAGATTGGGGACCTGGTACGCAGTATTTT. Protein: CATSRDWGPGTQYF.

This chain connects TRBV15 to TRBJ2-7; 7 bases line up with TRBD1. V lost 8 bases and J lost 0; bases outside the gene matches: 4. This CDR3 has 13 residues. CDR1 and CDR2 (germline): LNHNV, YYDKDF (reference sequence). The CDR3 reads CATGRDSSYEQYF. The DNA for the CDR3 is TGTGCCACCGGACGGGACAGCTCCTACGAGCAGTACTTC.

V and J are TRBV28 and TRBJ1-3, with 8 positions matching TRBD1. Germline CDR1 MDHEN, CDR2 SYDVKM. The trim removed 1 base at V and 4 bases at J, leaving 12 bases unmatched. The CDR3 contains 18 residues. CDR3 nucleotides: TGTGCCAGCAGTTTATCTGGTGTGGGCAGGGGGCAAGGAAACACCATATATTTT. Its protein product is CASSLSGVGRGQGNTIYF.

The rearrangement links TRBV4-2 to TRBJ1-4; 8 nucleotides agree with TRBD1. Germline values: CDR1 LGHNA, CDR2 YNFKEQ. This CDR3 comprises 15 residues. The V segment lost 3 bases and the J segment 4 bases; nucleotides outside the gene matches: 4. CDR3 protein: CASSQEGQDNEKLFF. The CDR3 nucleotides read TGTGCCAGCAGCCAGGAGGGACAGGATAATGAAAAACTGTTTTTT.

This chain connects TRBV7-3 to TRBJ1-1, with 11 positions matching TRBD1. Germline V gene sequence: CDR1 SGHTA, CDR2 FQGTGA. This CDR3 region has 16 residues. With 2 bases clipped from V and 4 bases from J, the junction kept 6 bases outside the gene matches. The CDR3 region has the DNA TGTGCCAGCAGCTTAGCCGGGACAGGGGGGTTCACTGAAGCTTTCTTT. This encodes CASSLAGTGGFTEAFF.

This sequence joins TRBV18 and TRBJ2-1; 8 positions agree with TRBD2. Germline V gives CDR1 KGHSH, CDR2 LQKENI. The ends lost 5 bases at V and 7 bases at J; junction bases unmatched: 4. The CDR3 has 13 amino acids. The CDR3 nucleotides are TGTGCCAGCTCAGCGGGGGGCCCAAATGAGCAGTTCTTC. Amino acids: CASSAGGPNEQFF.

The chain uses TRBV28 and TRBJ1-2; 7 nucleotides line up with TRBD1. With V trimmed by 7 bases and J by 7 bases, 9 bases remained unmatched. The CDR3 loop spans 13 amino acids. CDR1 is MDHEN and CDR2 is SYDVKM in the germline V gene. For the CDR3, the DNA is TGTGCCAGCACGCCCACAGGGGAGGTTGGCTACACCTTC. This encodes CASTPTGEVGYTF.

The J gene is TRBJ2-2, the V gene TRBV7-9; 11 nucleotides match TRBD1. This CDR3 has 19 residues. Germline CDR1 is SEHNR and CDR2 is FQNEAQ (reference sequence). The V gene end was trimmed by 5 bases and the J gene end by 4 bases; junction bases not matched to a gene: 15. In nucleotides, the CDR3 is TGTGCCAGCAGCCCGCGGGGACAGGGGGGGTCCCCGAGCACCGGGGAGCTGTTTTTT. This encodes CASSPRGQGGSPSTGELFF.

This chain joins TRBV19 and TRBJ2-5, with unresolved D. Looked up from germline, CDR1 is LNHDA and CDR2 is SQIVND (reference sequence). The CDR3 is made up of 13 amino acids. The V end was cut by 6 bases, the J end by 0 bases, with 8 bases between. CDR3 sequence: CASSNPNQETQYF. In nucleotides, the CDR3 is TGTGCCAGTAGCAATCCCAACCAAGAGACCCAGTACTTC.

The chain links TRBV19 to TRBJ2-2, with a possible D match to TRBD1 (6 bases). The germline V and J ends were trimmed by 3 bases and 4 bases, with 15 bases remaining between them. CDR1 is LNHDA, CDR2 SQIVND, per germline (reference sequence). The CDR3 is 16 residues long. The CDR3 here is CASSIIPGASTGELFF. For the CDR3, the DNA is TGTGCCAGTAGTATTATTCCAGGGGCTAGCACCGGGGAGCTGTTTTTT.

This rearrangement joins TRBV5-1 to TRBJ1-3; D not resolved. There are 14 residues in the CDR3. Germline CDR1 is SGHRS and CDR2 is YFSETQ. The ends were cut back, 2 bases at V and 0 bases at J, with 6 bases in the middle. The CDR3 reads CASSFLGSGNTIYF. CDR3 DNA: TGCGCCAGCAGCTTCCTCGGCTCTGGAAACACCATATATTTT.

Only a few counts were recorded for this clone. This rearrangement joins TRBV11-3 to TRBJ2-2; D is perhaps TRBD1 (6 bases). The germline V and J ends were trimmed by 5 bases and 6 bases, with 13 bases remaining between them. The CDR3 has 14 residues. The germline CDR1 and CDR2 sequences are SGHNT and YENEEA. CDR3 residues: CASSPTQGPGELFF. The CDR3 DNA reads as TGTGCCAGCAGCCCAACCCAGGGGCCCGGGGAGCTGTTTTTT.